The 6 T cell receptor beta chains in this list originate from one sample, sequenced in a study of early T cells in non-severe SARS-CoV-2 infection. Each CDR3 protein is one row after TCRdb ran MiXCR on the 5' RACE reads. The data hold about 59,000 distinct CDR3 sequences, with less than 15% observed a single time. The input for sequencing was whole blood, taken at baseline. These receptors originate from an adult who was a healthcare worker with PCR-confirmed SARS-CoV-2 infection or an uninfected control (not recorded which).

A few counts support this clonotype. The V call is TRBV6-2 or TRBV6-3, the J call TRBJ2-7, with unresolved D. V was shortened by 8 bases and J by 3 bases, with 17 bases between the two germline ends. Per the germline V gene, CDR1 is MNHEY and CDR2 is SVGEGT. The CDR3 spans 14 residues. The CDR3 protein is CASGNRRSLYEQYF. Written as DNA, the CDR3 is TGTGCCAGCGGTAATCGAAGGAGCCTCTACGAGCAGTACTTC.

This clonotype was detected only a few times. The CDR3, as DNA: TGCAGCGTTGTCAAGGGGAGTGAAGCTTTCTTT. Encoded protein: CSVVKGSEAFF. The chain links TRBV29-1 to TRBJ1-1; perhaps TRBD1 as D (5 bases). Trimming left V 4 bases short and J 7 bases short, with 10 bases between. The CDR3 has 11 residues. Germline CDR1 SQVTM, CDR2 ANQGSEA.

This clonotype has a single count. CDR3 bases: TGTGCCAGCAAGGAAGCAGGGGGGCCGCCCCAGCATTTT. Translating it yields CASKEAGGPPQHF. This chain links TRBV6-6 with TRBJ1-5, with 7 nucleotides matching TRBD1. Germline trimming cut 7 bases from V and 9 bases from J; bases unmatched to any gene: 9. Germline lookup yields CDR1 MNHNY and CDR2 SVGAGI (reference sequence). The length of the CDR3 is 13 residues.

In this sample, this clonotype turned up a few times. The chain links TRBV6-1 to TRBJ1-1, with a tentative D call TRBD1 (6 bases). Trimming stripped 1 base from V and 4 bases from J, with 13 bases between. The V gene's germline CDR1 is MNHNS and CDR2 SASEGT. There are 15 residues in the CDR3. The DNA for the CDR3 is TGTGCCAGCAGTGAAGGGGGGCAGCTTGTCACTGAAGCTTTCTTT. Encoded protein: CASSEGGQLVTEAFF.

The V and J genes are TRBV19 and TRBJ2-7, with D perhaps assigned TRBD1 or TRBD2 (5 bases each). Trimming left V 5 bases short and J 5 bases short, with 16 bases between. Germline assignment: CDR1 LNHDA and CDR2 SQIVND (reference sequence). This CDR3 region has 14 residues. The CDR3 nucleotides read TGTGCCAGTAGTCTCGGGGTGGGGACCCACGAGCAGTACTTC. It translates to CASSLGVGTHEQYF.

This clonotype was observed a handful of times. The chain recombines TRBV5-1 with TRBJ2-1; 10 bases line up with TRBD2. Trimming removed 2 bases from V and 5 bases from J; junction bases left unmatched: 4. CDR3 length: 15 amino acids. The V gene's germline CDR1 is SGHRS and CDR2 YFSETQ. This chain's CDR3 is CASSFGSGGHNEQFF. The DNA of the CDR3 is TGCGCCAGCAGCTTCGGTAGCGGGGGGCACAATGAGCAGTTCTTC.